What follows describes a single T cell receptor beta chain. CDR1 SGHVS and CDR2 FQNEAQ come from the germline V gene. After removal of 4 bases from V and 11 bases from J, the junction contained 8 bases not matched to a gene. The CDR3 is 13 residues long. This entry comes from a study of regulatory T cells in long-lasting Graves disease. As for the study in general: Persistent Graves' disease required over 5 years of antithyroid drugs and positive TSH receptor antibodies.

To make TCR beta libraries, researchers used iRepertoire HTBI primers and Arm-PCR of CDR3 regions. TCRdb re-called the multiplex PCR reads with MiXCR, one entry per CDR3 protein. The table records 650,000 to 700,000 distinct CDR3 sequences, around 30% of them present only once. The time point here: persistent/refractory GD, antithyroid drugs over 5 years with positive TRAb. After RNA was extracted from PBMCs, the TCR library was made from it. This rearrangement joins TRBV7-8 to TRBJ2-3, with 8 bases aligning to TRBD2. This receptor was identified in a female donor with Graves disease. Here the sequenced sample was peripheral blood mononuclear cells (PBMCs), taken when the disease was refractory, from a patient treated with antithyroid drugs. The CDR3 loop reads CASSSGLGWEQYF. CDR3 nucleotides: TGTGCCAGCAGCTCGGGACTAGGATGGGAGCAGTATTTT.